This entry lists 28 T cell receptor beta chains sequenced from one sample in a study of cytomegalovirus exposure and HLA in healthy donors. PCR primers comprised 60 Vbeta and 13 Jbeta primers. The table came from immunoSEQ multiplex PCR; TCRdb's copy has only in-frame clones and leaves some out. This sample carries some 200,000 clones, just over 75% of them seen once, and the ten largest clones take 2.5% to 3%. What was sequenced was PBMCs. Source of these receptors: a woman aged 60-70 years in good health and CMV-seropositive.

This chain uses TRBV29-1 with TRBJ2-5; perhaps TRBD1 as D (5 bases). V was pared by 6 bases and J by 2 bases, with 13 bases between. CDR3 size: 13 residues. Germline values: CDR1 SQVTM, CDR2 ANQGSEA. The CDR3 sequence: CSVIRDLQETQYF. The CDR3 DNA is TGCAGCGTGATCAGGGATCTACAAGAGACCCAGTACTTC.

This chain uses TRBV6-1 with TRBJ1-2; TRBD1 is a possible D gene (5 bases). Germline values: CDR1 MNHNS, CDR2 SASEGT. Between the trimmed V and J ends, which lost 5 bases and 7 bases, there was a span of 17 bases. The CDR3 is 14 amino acids. The CDR3, as DNA: TGTGCCAGCAGTTTGGAGGGACGCCACGGTGGCTACACCTTC. Translating it yields CASSLEGRHGGYTF.

The V and J genes are TRBV9 and TRBJ2-2, with 10 bases aligning to TRBD1. Germline CDR1 SGDLS, CDR2 YYNGEE. The CDR3 is 16 residues long. Trimming at V came to 3 bases and at J to 3 bases, leaving 5 bases not matched to a gene. The CDR3 loop reads CASSARQGAYTGELFF. CDR3 DNA sequence: TGTGCCAGCAGCGCAAGACAGGGGGCCTACACCGGGGAGCTGTTTTTT.

The gene calls are TRBV15 and TRBJ2-3; 8 bases fit TRBD1. CDR3 length: 16 residues. V trimming: 0 bases; J trimming: 6 bases; junction bases outside the gene matches: 8. Germline V lookup: CDR1 LNHNV, CDR2 YYDKDF (reference sequence). The CDR3 DNA reads TGTGCCACCAGCAGAGATCGACAGGGGAAGATCGATACGCAGTATTTT. Translation: CATSRDRQGKIDTQYF.

V gene TRBV2 combines with J gene TRBJ2-2; D remains unclear. V shed 3 bases and J shed 0 bases, with 5 bases lying between them. Germline V gives CDR1 SNHLY, CDR2 FYNNEI. The CDR3 is made up of 14 amino acids. The CDR3 DNA sequence: TGTGCCAGCAGTGACAGTCCGAACACCGGGGAGCTGTTTTTT. Its protein is CASSDSPNTGELFF.

The genes are TRBV5-4 and TRBJ2-1; D ambiguous. V was shortened by 0 bases and J by 3 bases, with 7 bases between the two germline ends. The CDR3 loop spans 14 amino acids. The V gene's germline CDR1 is SGHNT and CDR2 YYREEE (reference sequence). The CDR3 here is CASSLAAGYNEQFF. The CDR3 nucleotides read TGTGCCAGCAGCTTGGCGGCAGGCTACAATGAGCAGTTCTTC.

This clone has only one observation. The same CDR3 arises from other DNA sequences in this sample as well. The chain uses TRBV9 and TRBJ1-1; no definite D call. V was cut by 2 bases and J by 0 bases, with 8 bases left in between. Germline V gene lookup returns CDR1 SGDLS and CDR2 YYNGEE. The CDR3 has 14 amino acids. CDR3 amino acids: CASSVQSMNTEAFF. CDR3 sequence (DNA): TGTGCCAGCAGCGTCCAGTCGATGAACACTGAAGCTTTCTTT.

The chain joins TRBV6-5 to TRBJ2-7; 7 bases align to TRBD1. CDR1 and CDR2 from the germline V gene are MNHEY and SVGAGI. The V segment lost 6 bases and the J segment 2 bases; nucleotides outside the gene matches: 7. This CDR3 comprises 14 residues. CDR3 nucleotide sequence: TGTGCCAGCAGATCCGGGACAGCGACCTACGAGCAGTACTTC. It specifies CASRSGTATYEQYF.

This clone was seen a few times. The chain joins TRBV7-9 to TRBJ2-5, with a tentative D call TRBD2 (6 bases). The V end was cut by 7 bases, the J end by 5 bases, with 11 bases between. The germline CDR1 and CDR2 sequences are SEHNR and FQNEAQ (reference sequence). The CDR3 sequence is 12 residues long. The CDR3 DNA reads TGTGCCAGCACCCGGCTAGCGGAGACCCAGTACTTC. The encoded protein is CASTRLAETQYF.

This clone has just a few counts. The rearrangement uses TRBV5-1 and TRBJ1-2; 8 bases fit TRBD1. The CDR3 runs 13 residues. The junction had 7 bases not matched to a gene; V was cut back by 7 bases and J by 5 bases. Germline V CDR1 and CDR2: SGHRS, YFSETQ. The CDR3 nucleotides read TGCGCCAGCGGGGATGACAGGGGATATGGCTACACCTTC. It specifies CASGDDRGYGYTF.

This clone has only one observation. The J gene is TRBJ2-7, the V gene TRBV6-6, with D possibly matching TRBD2 (5 bases). CDR1 and CDR2 from the germline V gene are MNHNY and SVGAGI (reference sequence). The CDR3 sequence is 14 residues long. Trimming left V 0 bases short and J 3 bases short, with 9 bases between. CDR3 bases: TGTGCCAGCAGTTACTCACACGGGGACTACGAGCAGTACTTC. It specifies CASSYSHGDYEQYF.

The rearrangement uses TRBV6-1 and TRBJ1-5, with 7 nucleotides matching TRBD1. Germline V gene data show CDR1 as MNHNS and CDR2 as SASEGT. With V trimmed by 2 bases and J by 0 bases, 4 bases remained unmatched. The CDR3 is 16 residues long. Here the CDR3 DNA reads TGTGCCAGCAGTGAACAGACAGGGAATAGCAATCAGCCCCAGCATTTT. Translated, it gives CASSEQTGNSNQPQHF.

The chain recombines TRBV6-1 with TRBJ2-7, with D possibly matching TRBD2 (5 bases). This CDR3 is 14 amino acids long. Trimming cost V 5 bases and J 3 bases, with 14 bases left between them. Germline V lookup: CDR1 MNHNS, CDR2 SASEGT. In DNA form, the CDR3 reads TGTGCCAGCAGTTATCCGGGGAACTTCTACGAGCAGTACTTC. Amino acids: CASSYPGNFYEQYF.

V gene TRBV11-1 combines with J gene TRBJ1-2; 9 bases agree with TRBD1. CDR3 length: 14 residues. The J segment lost 2 bases and the V segment lost 4 bases, leaving 2 bases of the junction unmatched. In germline, CDR1 is SGHAT, CDR2 FQDESV (reference sequence). DNA of the CDR3: TGTGCCAGCAGCTACAGGGGGCGGAACTATGGCTACACCTTC. Protein sequence: CASSYRGRNYGYTF. Looking up the rest from reference TRBV11-1 and TRBJ1-2 gives the full variable domain: EAEVAQSPRYKITEKSQAVAFWCDPISGHATLYWYRQILGQGPELLVQFQDESVVDDSQLPKDRFSAERLKGVDSTLKIQPAELGDSAMYLCASSYRGRNYGYTFGSGTRLTVV.

DNA of the CDR3: TGTGCCTGGAGAATCCGCTCTGGAAACACCATATATTTT. Its translation is CAWRIRSGNTIYF. The V call is TRBV30, the J call TRBJ1-3; D gene ambiguous. Deletions cut 3 bases from V and 0 bases from J, with 6 bases between. This CDR3 region has 13 residues. Germline values: CDR1 GTSNPN, CDR2 SVGIG (reference sequence).

The V and J genes are TRBV28 and TRBJ2-7, with D hard to call. Trimming cost V 4 bases and J 7 bases, with 8 bases left between them. Germline V gene data show CDR1 as MDHEN and CDR2 as SYDVKM. The CDR3 runs to 11 residues. CDR3 coding DNA: TGTGCCAGCAGTTCCCCGCGGGAGCAGTACTTC. This gives the protein CASSSPREQYF.

This chain uses TRBV5-1 with TRBJ2-7, with D possibly TRBD2 on 6 matching bases. The CDR3 runs 14 residues. Germline V gene lookup returns CDR1 SGHRS and CDR2 YFSETQ. V lost 4 bases and J lost 1, with 12 bases in between. The CDR3 is CASSGGGGSYEQYF. The CDR3 DNA reads TGCGCCAGCAGCGGTGGTGGGGGGTCCTACGAGCAGTACTTC.

The rearrangement uses TRBV18 and TRBJ2-2; the D gene is possibly TRBD1 (6 bases). V lost 3 bases and J lost 6, with 17 bases in between. The CDR3 is 16 residues long. From germline, CDR1 is KGHSH and CDR2 LQKENI. The DNA for the CDR3 is TGTGCCAGCTCACCCGACTCTTCAGGGGTGGCCGGGGAGCTGTTTTTT. Residues: CASSPDSSGVAGELFF.

The chain has TRBV5-4 and TRBJ2-2; 7 bases are shared with TRBD1. The CDR3 extends over 15 amino acids. V was clipped by 0 bases and J by 2 bases; unmatched bases: 1. Germline V gene data show CDR1 as SGHNT and CDR2 as YYREEE (reference sequence). CDR3 DNA sequence: TGTGCCAGCAGCTTGGACAGGGGAAACACCGGGGAGCTGTTTTTT. Protein: CASSLDRGNTGELFF. Together with reference TRBV5-4 and TRBJ2-2, the CDR3 gives the full variable domain: ETGVTQSPTHLIKTRGQQVTLRCSSQSGHNTVSWYQQALGQGPQFIFQYYREEENGRGNFPPRFSGLQFPNYSSELNVNALELDDSALYLCASSLDRGNTGELFFGEGSRLTVL.

The chain joins TRBV4-1 to TRBJ1-3, with D tentatively TRBD1 (5 bases). The CDR3 contains 14 residues. With 4 bases removed from V and 3 bases from J, the gap between germline ends came to 10 bases. In germline, CDR1 is MGHRA, CDR2 YSYEKL. The CDR3 DNA follows: TGCGCCAGCAGCCTCTGGACACTTGGAAACACCATATATTTT. Amino acids: CASSLWTLGNTIYF.

The chain is built from TRBV19 and TRBJ1-3, with D perhaps matching TRBD1 (5 bases). Germline V CDR1 and CDR2: LNHDA, SQIVND (reference sequence). Deletions cut 7 bases from V and 4 bases from J, with 23 bases between. This CDR3 spans 17 amino acids. The CDR3 is CASTSTGGGSRGNTIYF. The DNA for the CDR3 is TGTGCCAGTACTTCAACAGGAGGAGGGTCTCGAGGAAACACCATATATTTT.

The V call is TRBV5-4, the J call TRBJ1-1; the D gene is possibly TRBD1 (6 bases). CDR3 length: 15 residues. Trimming took 3 bases from V and 5 from J, leaving 17 bases between them. Germline-derived CDR1 and CDR2 are SGHNT and YYREEE (reference sequence). This CDR3 reads CASSSLTGSGTEAFF. DNA of the CDR3: TGTGCCAGCAGCTCTCTGACAGGCTCGGGGACTGAAGCTTTCTTT.

As to this clone: The germline gene is not matched at one end of the junction; a read error may be the cause. The chain carries TRBV7-9 and TRBJ2-3; the match to TRBD2 covers 12 bases. There are 16 residues in the CDR3. Germline CDR1 reads SEHNR; CDR2 reads FQNEAQ (reference sequence). The DNA of the CDR3 is TGTTCCAGCAGCACCCTAGCGGGGGGGGATCCAGATACGCAGTATTTT. This sequence encodes CSSSTLAGGDPDTQYF.

This chain uses TRBV11-2 with TRBJ2-1; 7 bases are shared with TRBD2. This CDR3 has 12 amino acids. The junction had 6 bases not matched to a gene; V was cut back by 5 bases and J by 11 bases. CDR1 and CDR2 (germline): SGHAT, FQNNGV. CDR3 sequence (DNA): TGTGCCAGCAGCCCAGGGAGGGCCCAGCAGTTCTTC. The encoded protein is CASSPGRAQQFF.

This clone was detected only a few times. The V gene is TRBV6-5, the J gene TRBJ1-5; no definite D call. CDR1 is MNHEY and CDR2 is SVGAGI in the germline V gene. The length of the CDR3 is 13 residues. V was clipped by 11 bases and J by 2 bases, with 13 bases between them. In nucleotides, the CDR3 is TGTGCCGCGGGAGGGTCCGGCAATCAGCCCCAGCATTTT. Its translation: CAAGGSGNQPQHF.

This rearrangement joins TRBV29-1 to TRBJ2-3; the match to TRBD2 covers 15 bases. V lost 4 bases, J lost 4 bases, and 3 bases stayed unmatched. The germline gives CDR1 SQVTM, CDR2 ANQGSEA. The CDR3 spans 15 residues. CDR3 sequence reads: CSVVGLAGGPDTQYF. Here the CDR3 DNA reads TGCAGCGTTGTCGGACTAGCGGGAGGGCCAGATACGCAGTATTTT.

This clone occurred a few times. The rearrangement joins TRBV29-1 to TRBJ2-1; the D gene is possibly TRBD2 (5 bases). CDR1 is SQVTM and CDR2 is ANQGSEA in the germline V gene. The V gene lost 4 bases and the J gene lost 8 bases, with 12 bases spanning the gap. The CDR3 is 12 residues long. This CDR3 is CSVAPTSDEQFF. The CDR3 DNA reads as TGCAGCGTTGCCCCTACTAGTGATGAGCAGTTCTTC.

The V call is TRBV7-9, the J call TRBJ2-2; 10 nucleotides line up with TRBD2. Per the germline V gene, CDR1 is SEHNR and CDR2 is FQNEAQ (reference sequence). The V and J ends lost 2 bases and 7 bases, in that order; junction bases with no gene match: 7. CDR3 length equals 16 residues. This CDR3 reads CASSLSLAGAYGELFF. As DNA, the CDR3 is TGTGCCAGCAGCTTAAGTCTAGCGGGGGCATACGGGGAGCTGTTTTTT. Supplemented by reference TRBV7-9 and TRBJ2-2, the full variable domain reads DTGVSQNPRHKITKRGQNVTFRCDPISEHNRLYWYRQTLGQGPEFLTYFQNEAQLEKSRLLSDRFSAERPKGSFSTLEIQRTEQGDSAMYLCASSLSLAGAYGELFFGEGSRLTVL.